The 7 T cell receptor beta chains reported below all come from one sample, sequenced in a study of OX40 agonist ivuxolimab in advanced cancers. Assay used: immunoSEQ multiplex PCR; TCRdb lists only in-frame clones, some missing. The sample consists of about 79,000 clones, about 88% of them appearing once. The material sequenced was CD4+ or CD8+ T cells sorted from blood, taken in a trial of the OX40 agonist ivuxolimab. The origin of the receptors is an adult with an advanced solid tumor such as melanoma, head and neck, liver or kidney cancer.

The chain is built from TRBV18 and TRBJ2-7, with D possibly being TRBD2 (6 bases). The CDR3 length is 13 residues. The germline CDR1 and CDR2 sequences are KGHSH and LQKENI. Trimming removed 4 bases at V and 6 bases at J, with 13 bases between. The CDR3 is CASSRLDPSEQYF. The CDR3 DNA is TGTGCCAGCTCACGACTAGACCCTTCCGAGCAGTACTTC.

This rearrangement joins TRBV19 to TRBJ1-2; no firm D call. This CDR3 region has 13 residues. The V and J ends lost 5 bases and 2 bases respectively, with 9 bases between them. Germline-derived CDR1 and CDR2 are LNHDA and SQIVND (reference sequence). CDR3 loop: CASSAGLNYGYTF. CDR3 coding DNA: TGTGCCAGTAGTGCGGGCCTAAACTATGGCTACACCTTC.

This chain uses TRBV19 with TRBJ2-3; a weak D match, TRBD1 (6 bases). Germline V gives CDR1 LNHDA, CDR2 SQIVND (reference sequence). The CDR3 is 16 amino acids. Deletions cut 3 bases from V and 1 base from J, with 14 bases between. The CDR3 loop reads CASSISGRQGTDTQYF. The CDR3 nucleotides are TGTGCCAGTAGTATTTCGGGTAGACAGGGCACAGATACGCAGTATTTT.

A single count supports this clone. V and J are TRBV19 and TRBJ1-5; D uncertain. Per germline, CDR1 LNHDA and CDR2 SQIVND (reference sequence). V lost 5 bases, J lost 0 bases, and 11 bases lay in between. The CDR3 length is 15 residues. The CDR3 region is CASSSEGYSNQPQHF. In DNA form, the CDR3 reads TGTGCCAGTAGTTCGGAGGGATATAGCAATCAGCCCCAGCATTTT.

The V gene is TRBV29-1, the J gene TRBJ2-5; D gene ambiguous. V lost 7 bases and J lost 0, with 9 bases in between. Germline V CDR1 and CDR2: SQVTM, ANQGSEA. There are 12 residues in the CDR3. The DNA for the CDR3 is TGCAGCGCCCAGACAAACCAAGAGACCCAGTACTTC. Protein sequence: CSAQTNQETQYF.

The genes are TRBV6-6 and TRBJ1-5; D not resolved. The germline V gene encodes CDR1 MNHNY and CDR2 SVGAGI (reference sequence). The CDR3 is 14 residues long. V gave up 5 bases and J gave up 4 bases, with 12 bases separating them. CDR3 DNA sequence: TGTGCCAGCAGTACCTCCGGGCTTAATCAGCCCCAGCATTTT. Translating it yields CASSTSGLNQPQHF.

This clone was seen a single time. The chain carries TRBV7-6 and TRBJ2-1; D not resolved. The CDR3 is 14 amino acids. V lost 4 bases to trimming and J lost 6 bases, with 13 bases between them. Per germline, CDR1 SGHVS and CDR2 FNYEAQ. The CDR3 sequence is CASSSQLLGNEQFF. The CDR3 region has the DNA TGTGCCAGCAGCTCCCAATTGCTAGGCAATGAGCAGTTCTTC.